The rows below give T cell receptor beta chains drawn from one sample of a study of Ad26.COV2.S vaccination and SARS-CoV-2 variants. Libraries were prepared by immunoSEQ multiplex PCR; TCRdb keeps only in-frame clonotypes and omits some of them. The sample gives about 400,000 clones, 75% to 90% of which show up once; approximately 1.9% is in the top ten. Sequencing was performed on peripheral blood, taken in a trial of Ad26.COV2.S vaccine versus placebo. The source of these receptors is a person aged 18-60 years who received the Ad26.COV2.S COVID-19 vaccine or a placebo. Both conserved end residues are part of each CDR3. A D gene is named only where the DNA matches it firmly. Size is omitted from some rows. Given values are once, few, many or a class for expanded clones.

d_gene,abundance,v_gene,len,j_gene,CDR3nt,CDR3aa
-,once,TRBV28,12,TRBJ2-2,TGTGCCAGCAGTTTAGAGGGAGGGGAGCTGTTTTTT,CASSLEGGELFF
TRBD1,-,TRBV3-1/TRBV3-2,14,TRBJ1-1,TGTGCCAGCAGCCATCGACAGGGTCGCACTGAAGCTTTCTTT,CASSHRQGRTEAFF
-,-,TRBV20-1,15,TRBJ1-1,TGCAGTGCTAGTCCACTTTCAGGGGCGGACACTGAAGCTTTCTTT,CSASPLSGADTEAFF
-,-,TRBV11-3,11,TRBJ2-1,TGTGCCAGCAGCTTAGGAGGGGAGCAGTTCTTC,CASSLGGEQFF
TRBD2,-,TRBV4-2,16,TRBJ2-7,TGTGCCAGCAGCCAAGCCCCTAGCGGGAGTACCTACGAGCAGTACTTC,CASSQAPSGSTYEQYF
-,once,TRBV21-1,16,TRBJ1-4,TGTGCCAGCAGCAAAATTTTGAGGACAGTCAATGAAAAACTGTTTTTT,CASSKILRTVNEKLFF
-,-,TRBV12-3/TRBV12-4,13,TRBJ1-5,TGTGCCAGCAGTTTACGGAACAATCAGCCCCAGCATTTT,CASSLRNNQPQHF
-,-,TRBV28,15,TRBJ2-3,TGTGCCAGCACAAACGGTCAATCCGCGACAGATACGCAGTATTTT,CASTNGQSATDTQYF
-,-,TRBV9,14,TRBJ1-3,TGTGCCAGCAGCCCCGAATTCTCTGGAAACACCATATATTTT,CASSPEFSGNTIYF
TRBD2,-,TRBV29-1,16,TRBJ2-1,TGCAGCGTTGTTTCTGTCGGGACTAGCGCATACAATGAGCAGTTCTTC,CSVVSVGTSAYNEQFF
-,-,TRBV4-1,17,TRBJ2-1,TGCGCCAGCAGCCAAGATCCGGGCGGTAGCTCCTACAATGAGCAGTTCTTC,CASSQDPGGSSYNEQFF
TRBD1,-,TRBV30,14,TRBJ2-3,TGTGCCTGGAGTTCCGGACAGGGGAGGGATACGCAGTATTTT,CAWSSGQGRDTQYF
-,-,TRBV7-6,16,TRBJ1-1,TGTGCCAGCAGCTTAGAGCTTCCCGGGGGGGACACTGAAGCTTTCTTT,CASSLELPGGDTEAFF
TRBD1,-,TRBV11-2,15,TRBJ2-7,TGTGCCAGCAGCTTAGGGGGGCCAGGGGGCACAAAGCAGTACTTC,CASSLGGPGGTKQYF
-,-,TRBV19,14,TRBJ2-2,TGTGCCAGTAAGGGCACCTTAAACACCGGGGAGCTGTTTTTT,CASKGTLNTGELFF
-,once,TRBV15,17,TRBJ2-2,TGTGCCACCAGCAGGAGGTGGACGTTCCAAAACACCGGGGAGCTGTTTTTT,CATSRRWTFQNTGELFF
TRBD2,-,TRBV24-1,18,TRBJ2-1,TGTGCCACCAGTGGGGGACACTCCGGGACTAGCGGGATCGATGAGCAGTTCTTC,CATSGGHSGTSGIDEQFF
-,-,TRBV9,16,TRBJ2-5,TGTGCCAGCAGCGTAGGAGTCTCACAGTACCAAGAGACCCAGTACTTC,CASSVGVSQYQETQYF
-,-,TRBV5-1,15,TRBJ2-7,TGCGCCAGCACCATATCCTTAGCGGAGGGGAACGAGCAGTACTTC,CASTISLAEGNEQYF
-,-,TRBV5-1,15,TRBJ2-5,TGCGCCAGCAGCGCTTCAGGGACATCCCAAGAGACCCAGTACTTC,CASSASGTSQETQYF
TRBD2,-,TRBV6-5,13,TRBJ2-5,TGTGCCAGCAGGTCTAGCGGGATCGAGACCCAGTACTTC,CASRSSGIETQYF
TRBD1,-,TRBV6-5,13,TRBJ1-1,TGTGCCAGCAGCCAAGGACAGGGGCAGACAGCTTTCTTT,CASSQGQGQTAFF
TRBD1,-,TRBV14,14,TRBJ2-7,TGTGCCAGCAGGCCGGACAGGGACGCCTACGAGCAGTACTTC,CASRPDRDAYEQYF
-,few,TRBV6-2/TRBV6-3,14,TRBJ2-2,TGTGCCAGCAGTTACCCCCCGTGGACCGGGGAGCTGTTTTTT,CASSYPPWTGELFF
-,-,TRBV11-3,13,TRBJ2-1,TGTGCCAGCAAGATAAGCTCCTACAATGAGCAGTTCTTC,CASKISSYNEQFF
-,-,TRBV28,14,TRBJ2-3,TGTGCCAGCAAAAAAAGGGGACTCACAGATACGCAGTATTTT,CASKKRGLTDTQYF
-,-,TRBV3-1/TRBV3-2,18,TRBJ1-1,TGTGCCAGCAGCCAAGAACAGGGCAACGGCTCCCAGAACACTGAAGCTTTCTTT,CASSQEQGNGSQNTEAFF
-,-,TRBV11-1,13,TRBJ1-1,TGTGCCAGCAGCTTAGGCCCGAACACTGAAGCTTTCTTT,CASSLGPNTEAFF
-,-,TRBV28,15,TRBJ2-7,TGTGCCAGCAGGCCTGGAGGGGGAGGCTCCTACGAGCAGTACTTC,CASRPGGGGSYEQYF
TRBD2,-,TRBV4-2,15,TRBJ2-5,TGTGCCAGCAGCCCCAGCGGGGGAGAACGGGAGACCCAGTACTTC,CASSPSGGERETQYF
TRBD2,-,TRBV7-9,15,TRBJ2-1,TGTGCCAGCCACAAACCGGGACTAGCCCCCAATGAGCAGTTCTTC,CASHKPGLAPNEQFF